The T cell receptor (beta chain) described here comes from a study of blood T cell repertoires in COVID-19. The wider study: Italy, Spain and the United States were the sources of the convalescent and acute COVID-19 samples. T cells, B-cell-depleted T cells, or PBMCs supplied cDNA or gDNA.

Authors' analysis steps: Amplified reference gene primers provided the basis for estimating nucleated cell counts. The protocol was immunoSEQ multiplex PCR, while the TCRdb copy is restricted to in-frame clones and leaves out a portion. The V and J calls and clone size come from that table; D and trimming were worked out from the DNA. The sample has about 430,000 clones; roughly 89% are singletons. This clone occurred a few times. The CDR3 contains 12 residues. Germline CDR1 MNHEY, CDR2 SVGAGI. V dropped 7 bases and J dropped 2 bases, with 7 bases sitting between them. The chain has TRBV6-5 and TRBJ2-3, with D tentatively TRBD1 (5 bases). The receptor's source is a man aged 18 to 29 with COVID-19, enrolled during active disease. The sequenced material came from peripheral blood. CDR3 DNA sequence: TGTGCCAGCACAGGGCCCACAGATACGCAGTATTTT. It specifies CASTGPTDTQYF.